A selection of T cell receptor beta chains follows, all from one sample in a study of T cell responses to AZD1222 COVID-19 vaccine. The data were produced by immunoSEQ multiplex PCR, yet TCRdb's version contains in-frame clones alone and is incomplete. The sample contains about 120,000 clones, 90% to 95% of which appear only once. The sample consisted of peripheral blood, taken on day 0 of AZD1222 vaccination. The receptor set was obtained from an adult in good health. Both conserved end residues are part of each CDR3. The order of the fields is D gene, clone size, V gene, J gene, CDR3 protein, CDR3 DNA. D genes are given only for firm matches. Clone size is given for some rows only: seen once, a few or many times, or a class if the clone is expanded.

d_call: -; clone_size: -; v_call: TRBV6-5; j_call: TRBJ1-5; cdr3_aa: CASTFSNQPQHF; cdr3_nt: TGTGCCAGCACATTTAGCAATCAGCCCCAGCATTTT
d_call: -; clone_size: -; v_call: TRBV12-3/TRBV12-4; j_call: TRBJ1-5; cdr3_aa: CASSLDQAQPQHF; cdr3_nt: TGTGCCAGCAGTTTAGATCAGGCTCAGCCCCAGCATTTT
d_call: TRBD2; clone_size: once; v_call: TRBV2; j_call: TRBJ2-3; cdr3_aa: CASSIHGGAQYF; cdr3_nt: TGTGCCAGCAGCATCCACGGGGGGGCGCAGTATTTT
d_call: -; clone_size: once; v_call: TRBV4-1; j_call: TRBJ2-3; cdr3_aa: CASNVGASTDTQYF; cdr3_nt: TGCGCCAGCAATGTCGGGGCTAGCACAGATACGCAGTATTTT
d_call: -; clone_size: -; v_call: TRBV9; j_call: TRBJ1-1; cdr3_aa: CASSVVQNTEAFF; cdr3_nt: TGTGCCAGCAGCGTAGTCCAAAACACTGAAGCTTTCTTT
d_call: TRBD1; clone_size: -; v_call: TRBV30; j_call: TRBJ1-5; cdr3_aa: CAWSPGQGLGQPQHF; cdr3_nt: TGTGCCTGGAGCCCGGGACAGGGATTGGGTCAGCCCCAGCATTTT
d_call: TRBD1; clone_size: -; v_call: TRBV6-6; j_call: TRBJ1-2; cdr3_aa: CASSYGQGAVRGYTF; cdr3_nt: TGTGCCAGCAGTTACGGGCAGGGGGCGGTCCGTGGCTACACCTTC
d_call: -; clone_size: once; v_call: TRBV27; j_call: TRBJ2-7; cdr3_aa: CASSLTDGYEQYF; cdr3_nt: TGTGCCAGCAGTTTAACAGACGGCTACGAGCAGTACTTC
d_call: TRBD2; clone_size: -; v_call: TRBV5-1; j_call: TRBJ2-1; cdr3_aa: CASSLANRSWTSGPYPSNEQFF; cdr3_nt: TGCGCCAGCAGCTTGGCCAACAGGAGCTGGACTAGCGGCCCCTATCCCTCCAATGAGCAGTTCTTC
d_call: -; clone_size: -; v_call: TRBV28; j_call: TRBJ1-2; cdr3_aa: CASSSGAVYGYTF; cdr3_nt: TGTGCCAGCAGTTCCGGGGCAGTGTATGGCTACACCTTC
d_call: TRBD1; clone_size: -; v_call: TRBV5-1; j_call: TRBJ2-5; cdr3_aa: CASSMGQGAPQETQYF; cdr3_nt: TGCGCCAGCAGCATGGGACAGGGGGCACCCCAAGAGACCCAGTACTTC
d_call: -; clone_size: -; v_call: TRBV30; j_call: TRBJ1-1; cdr3_aa: CAWSLVGVWNTEAFF; cdr3_nt: TGTGCCTGGAGTCTTGTGGGGGTTTGGAACACTGAAGCTTTCTTT
d_call: -; clone_size: -; v_call: TRBV11-2; j_call: TRBJ2-3; cdr3_aa: CASTARIGADTQYF; cdr3_nt: TGTGCCAGCACCGCAAGGATCGGGGCAGATACGCAGTATTTT
d_call: TRBD2; clone_size: -; v_call: TRBV5-1; j_call: TRBJ2-3; cdr3_aa: CASTPWAPQGGADTQYF; cdr3_nt: TGCGCCAGCACCCCCTGGGCCCCGCAGGGAGGGGCAGATACGCAGTATTTT
d_call: TRBD2; clone_size: -; v_call: TRBV28; j_call: TRBJ2-2; cdr3_aa: CASSLRAWREGRGGELFF; cdr3_nt: TGTGCCAGCAGTTTAAGGGCCTGGCGGGAGGGCCGTGGCGGGGAGCTGTTTTTT
d_call: -; clone_size: -; v_call: TRBV30; j_call: TRBJ1-2; cdr3_aa: CASTGFGGYTF; cdr3_nt: TGTGCCTCCACAGGGTTTGGCGGCTACACCTTC
d_call: -; clone_size: -; v_call: TRBV24-1; j_call: TRBJ1-5; cdr3_aa: CATSGGVSNQPQHF; cdr3_nt: TGTGCCACCAGTGGCGGGGTGAGCAATCAGCCCCAGCATTTT
d_call: TRBD1; clone_size: once; v_call: TRBV28; j_call: TRBJ2-7; cdr3_aa: CASTLLVGTGPYEQYF; cdr3_nt: TGTGCCAGCACACTTCTGGTGGGGACAGGACCCTACGAGCAGTACTTC
d_call: -; clone_size: -; v_call: TRBV4-1; j_call: TRBJ1-5; cdr3_aa: CASSQVVIDNQPQHF; cdr3_nt: TGCGCCAGCAGCCAAGTTGTCATTGACAATCAGCCCCAGCATTTT
d_call: -; clone_size: once; v_call: TRBV30; j_call: TRBJ2-2; cdr3_aa: CAWSKKRAPNTGELFF; cdr3_nt: TGTGCCTGGAGTAAGAAGCGGGCCCCGAACACCGGGGAGCTGTTTTTT
d_call: -; clone_size: few; v_call: TRBV11-2; j_call: TRBJ2-3; cdr3_aa: CASSFFTPYPDTQYF; cdr3_nt: TGTGCCAGCAGCTTTTTTACCCCTTACCCAGATACGCAGTATTTT
d_call: TRBD1; clone_size: -; v_call: TRBV7-2; j_call: TRBJ1-6; cdr3_aa: CASSLGGTGYSPLHF; cdr3_nt: TGTGCCAGCAGCTTAGGTGGGACAGGGTATTCACCCCTCCACTTT
d_call: -; clone_size: once; v_call: TRBV30; j_call: TRBJ1-5; cdr3_aa: CAWSAWPNQPQHF; cdr3_nt: TGTGCCTGGAGTGCTTGGCCCAATCAGCCCCAGCATTTT
d_call: -; clone_size: -; v_call: TRBV6-5; j_call: TRBJ1-5; cdr3_aa: CASSYRQSNQPQHF; cdr3_nt: TGTGCCAGCAGTTACAGGCAGAGCAATCAGCCCCAGCATTTT
d_call: TRBD2; clone_size: -; v_call: TRBV6-5; j_call: TRBJ2-7; cdr3_aa: CASSIQATSGGLWYF; cdr3_nt: TGTGCCAGCAGTATACAGGCGACTAGCGGGGGTCTATGGTACTTC
d_call: TRBD2; clone_size: -; v_call: TRBV5-1; j_call: TRBJ2-1; cdr3_aa: CASSWGASGRAYNEQFF; cdr3_nt: TGCGCCAGCAGCTGGGGGGCTAGCGGGAGGGCATACAATGAGCAGTTCTTC
d_call: -; clone_size: -; v_call: TRBV5-6; j_call: TRBJ1-1; cdr3_aa: CASSLQAIGEAFF; cdr3_nt: TGTGCCAGCAGCCTTCAGGCTATAGGAGAAGCTTTCTTT
d_call: -; clone_size: -; v_call: TRBV6-5; j_call: TRBJ1-5; cdr3_aa: CASTPPLGNNQPQHF; cdr3_nt: TGTGCCAGCACCCCTCCCTTGGGGAACAATCAGCCCCAGCATTTT
d_call: TRBD1; clone_size: -; v_call: TRBV28; j_call: TRBJ1-1; cdr3_aa: CASSFGDRSPNTEAFF; cdr3_nt: TGTGCCAGCAGCTTCGGGGACAGGAGTCCGAACACTGAAGCTTTCTTT
d_call: TRBD1; clone_size: -; v_call: TRBV5-4; j_call: TRBJ1-5; cdr3_aa: CATSRGQGDQPQHF; cdr3_nt: TGTGCCACCTCGCGGGGACAGGGGGATCAGCCCCAGCATTTT
d_call: TRBD1; clone_size: -; v_call: TRBV28; j_call: TRBJ1-1; cdr3_aa: CASSLWGDSKSEAFF; cdr3_nt: TGTGCCAGCAGTTTATGGGGGGACAGCAAGTCTGAAGCTTTCTTT
d_call: -; clone_size: once; v_call: TRBV13; j_call: TRBJ2-7; cdr3_aa: CASSLGPASYEQYF; cdr3_nt: TGTGCCAGCAGCTTAGGTCCCGCCTCCTACGAGCAGTACTTC
d_call: -; clone_size: -; v_call: TRBV7-8; j_call: TRBJ1-1; cdr3_aa: CASSQGRGSEAFF; cdr3_nt: TGTGCCAGCAGCCAAGGACGGGGCTCTGAAGCTTTCTTT
d_call: -; clone_size: -; v_call: TRBV6-5; j_call: TRBJ2-7; cdr3_aa: CASRRLLEQYF; cdr3_nt: TGTGCCAGCAGGAGACTATTGGAGCAGTACTTC
d_call: -; clone_size: once; v_call: TRBV18; j_call: TRBJ1-1; cdr3_aa: CASSPKGRDSEAFF; cdr3_nt: TGTGCCAGCTCCCCCAAAGGAAGGGATTCTGAAGCTTTCTTT
d_call: TRBD1; clone_size: -; v_call: TRBV29-1; j_call: TRBJ1-1; cdr3_aa: CSVAVRDSEAFF; cdr3_nt: TGCAGCGTGGCAGTGAGGGACAGTGAAGCTTTCTTT
d_call: -; clone_size: -; v_call: TRBV7-8; j_call: TRBJ1-5; cdr3_aa: CASSLARGQPQHF; cdr3_nt: TGTGCCAGCAGCTTAGCGAGAGGTCAGCCCCAGCATTTT
d_call: -; clone_size: -; v_call: TRBV9; j_call: TRBJ2-1; cdr3_aa: CASSIGGTPNEQFF; cdr3_nt: TGTGCCAGCAGCATTGGTGGGACGCCAAACGAGCAGTTCTTC
d_call: -; clone_size: -; v_call: TRBV28; j_call: TRBJ2-4; cdr3_aa: CASSSQGGGKNIQYF; cdr3_nt: TGTGCCAGCAGTTCTCAGGGGGGCGGGAAAAACATTCAGTACTTC
d_call: TRBD1; clone_size: -; v_call: TRBV6-4; j_call: TRBJ2-1; cdr3_aa: CASSDGGQGGDEQFF; cdr3_nt: TGTGCCAGCAGTGACGGGGGACAGGGTGGGGATGAGCAGTTCTTC
d_call: TRBD2; clone_size: -; v_call: TRBV7-3; j_call: TRBJ2-6; cdr3_aa: CASSSYSGRMGSGANVLTF; cdr3_nt: TGTGCCAGCAGCTCTTATAGCGGGAGGATGGGCTCTGGGGCCAACGTCCTGACTTTC
d_call: -; clone_size: -; v_call: TRBV5-5; j_call: TRBJ1-1; cdr3_aa: CASSWSGGARTEAFF; cdr3_nt: TGTGCCAGCAGCTGGAGCGGGGGGGCCCGTACTGAAGCTTTCTTT
d_call: -; clone_size: once; v_call: TRBV11-3; j_call: TRBJ1-1; cdr3_aa: CASSLSGLDSTENTEAFF; cdr3_nt: TGTGCCAGCAGCTTAAGTGGCCTTGATTCAACCGAGAACACTGAAGCTTTCTTT
d_call: TRBD2; clone_size: -; v_call: TRBV7-2; j_call: TRBJ2-1; cdr3_aa: CASSLVALAGGSEQFF; cdr3_nt: TGTGCCAGCAGCTTAGTTGCTCTAGCGGGAGGCAGTGAGCAGTTCTTC
d_call: TRBD1; clone_size: -; v_call: TRBV2; j_call: TRBJ2-7; cdr3_aa: CAVSTGQGFSEQYF; cdr3_nt: TGTGCCGTAAGCACAGGACAGGGGTTTAGCGAGCAGTACTTC
d_call: TRBD2; clone_size: -; v_call: TRBV28; j_call: TRBJ2-3; cdr3_aa: CASRGGSADTQYF; cdr3_nt: TGTGCCAGCAGGGGCGGGAGTGCAGATACGCAGTATTTT
d_call: TRBD1; clone_size: -; v_call: TRBV5-6; j_call: TRBJ2-5; cdr3_aa: CASSLRGRTETQYF; cdr3_nt: TGTGCCAGCAGCTTGAGGGGGCGGACGGAGACCCAGTACTTC
d_call: -; clone_size: -; v_call: TRBV27; j_call: TRBJ2-7; cdr3_aa: CASSLRGSYEQYF; cdr3_nt: TGTGCCAGCAGTTTACGGGGCTCCTACGAGCAGTACTTC
d_call: -; clone_size: -; v_call: TRBV18; j_call: TRBJ1-2; cdr3_aa: CASSPDLYGYTF; cdr3_nt: TGTGCCAGCTCACCAGATCTGTATGGCTACACCTTC
d_call: -; clone_size: -; v_call: TRBV4-2; j_call: TRBJ1-3; cdr3_aa: CASSQGVPSGNTIYF; cdr3_nt: TGTGCCAGCAGCCAAGGGGTCCCCTCTGGAAACACCATATATTTT
d_call: -; clone_size: once; v_call: TRBV6-1; j_call: TRBJ1-5; cdr3_aa: CASSEYGRIRLDQPQHF; cdr3_nt: TGTGCCAGCAGTGAATATGGAAGAATAAGGCTGGATCAGCCCCAGCATTTT
d_call: -; clone_size: -; v_call: TRBV11-2; j_call: TRBJ2-2; cdr3_aa: CASSRGNTGELFF; cdr3_nt: TGTGCCAGCAGCAGGGGGAACACCGGGGAGCTGTTTTTT
d_call: TRBD1; clone_size: -; v_call: TRBV7-8; j_call: TRBJ2-3; cdr3_aa: CASSLGSDRGGTDTQYF; cdr3_nt: TGTGCCAGCAGCTTAGGCTCGGACAGGGGCGGCACAGATACGCAGTATTTT
d_call: -; clone_size: -; v_call: TRBV6-6; j_call: TRBJ2-1; cdr3_aa: CASSYGSSYNEQFF; cdr3_nt: TGTGCCAGCAGTTACGGGAGCTCCTACAATGAGCAGTTCTTC
d_call: -; clone_size: -; v_call: TRBV6-5; j_call: TRBJ1-1; cdr3_aa: CASSYGLRTEAFF; cdr3_nt: TGTGCCAGCAGTTACGGGCTGAGGACTGAAGCTTTCTTT
d_call: TRBD1; clone_size: -; v_call: TRBV30; j_call: TRBJ2-2; cdr3_aa: CAWNGDRGFRTSNTGELFF; cdr3_nt: TGTGCCTGGAATGGGGACAGGGGGTTCCGCACCTCGAACACCGGGGAGCTGTTTTTT